This passage covers 2 T cell receptor beta chains from one sample sequenced in a study of cytomegalovirus exposure and HLA in healthy donors. A multiplex PCR was run with 60 Vbeta primers and 13 Jbeta primers. Assay used: immunoSEQ multiplex PCR; TCRdb lists only in-frame clones, some missing. The sample has 75,000 to 100,000 clones, around 74% seen once; the top ten hold roughly 1.8%. The material sequenced was PBMCs. The receptors here all came from a male donor in good health and CMV-seronegative.

This sequence joins TRBV5-1 and TRBJ2-3; 8 bases match TRBD2. V lost 0 bases and J lost 1; bases outside the gene matches: 4. In germline, CDR1 is SGHRS, CDR2 YFSETQ. The CDR3 is 16 residues long. CDR3 coding DNA: TGCGCCAGCAGCTTGGAAGGACTAGCCGGCACAGATACGCAGTATTTT. This translates into CASSLEGLAGTDTQYF.

The chain uses TRBV13 and TRBJ2-5, with D possibly matching TRBD1 (5 bases). Matching the DNA end better, TRBJ2-7 makes the J call doubtful. The CDR3 is 12 residues long. Germline V gene sequence: CDR1 PRHDT, CDR2 FYEKMQ (reference sequence). The CDR3 loop reads CASSSRDYEQYF. In DNA form, the CDR3 reads TGTGCCAGCAGCTCCAGGGACTACGAGCAGTACTTC.